This TCR beta chain was observed in a study of T cell responses to AZD1222 COVID-19 vaccine. Overall study results and limits: After two AZD1222 doses, spike-specific TCR breadth and depth rose versus day 0.

This CDR3 is 14 amino acids long. Germline V gives CDR1 SGHAT, CDR2 FQNNGV. The V segment lost 3 bases and the J segment 4 bases; nucleotides outside the gene matches: 3. Second-dose recipients at about 4 or about 12 weeks were treated as one pooled group. This clone was counted a single time. The antigen is unknown. Libraries were prepared by immunoSEQ multiplex PCR; TCRdb keeps only in-frame clonotypes and omits some of them. The data show about 79,000 clones, nearly 90% seen once. The sequencing here drew on peripheral blood, taken 28 days after the second AZD1222 dose. This TCR was recovered from an adult who received the AZD1222 COVID-19 vaccine. The genes are TRBV11-2 and TRBJ1-5; the match to TRBD1 covers 7 bases. The CDR3 DNA sequence: TGTGCCAGCAGCTTGAGGGGGCGGAATCAGCCCCAGCATTTT. As protein: CASSLRGRNQPQHF.